This T cell receptor beta chain was observed in a study of cytomegalovirus exposure and HLA in healthy donors. Study-wide context: In a previous analysis, 110 million or so unique TCR beta sequences were found from about 179 million T cells.

Findings and limits, study-wide: Excluded were some V segments that proved indistinguishable, including TRBV6-2 and TRBV6-3.

The donors gave bone marrow, and they were healthy. Likely unrecorded immune exposures existed in these nominally healthy donors. This clone was detected only a few times. Antigen: not known. Primers included in the PCR were 60 Vbeta and 13 Jbeta primers. Produced via immunoSEQ multiplex PCR; TCRdb's table is partial and in-frame only. The table includes 110,000 or so clones, about 80% detected once. The V end was cut by 4 bases, the J end by 1 base, with 11 bases between. The CDR3 extends over 15 amino acids. The germline V gene has CDR1 SGHNT and CDR2 YYREEE (reference sequence). This sequence joins TRBV5-4 and TRBJ1-4; TRBD1 might be the D (5 bases). This receptor was taken from a woman aged 18-35 years in good health and CMV-seronegative. The sequenced sample consisted of PBMCs. The DNA of the CDR3 is TGTGCCAGCAGCAGGGGAGGAGTAACTAATGAAAAACTGTTTTTT. Translating gives CASSRGGVTNEKLFF.